This T cell receptor beta chain derives from a study of shared clonotypes between healthy human individuals. Clones were sequenced by immunoSEQ multiplex PCR, and TCRdb holds only the in-frame ones, with some missing. The sample carries roughly 810,000 clones, 90% to 97% recorded once. As defined, naive CD8 cells were CD45RO-negative and positively selected for CCR7, with terminally differentiated effector memory CD45RA+ cells excluded. Trimming removed 3 bases at V and 4 bases at J, with 16 bases between. This CDR3 is 15 amino acids long. Germline V gene lookup returns CDR1 GTSNPN and CDR2 SVGIG (reference sequence).

The specimen was naive CD8+ T cells sorted from blood. The rearrangement uses TRBV30 and TRBJ2-1; possible D gene TRBD2, 5 bases. This TCR was recovered from a man younger than 40 in good health. DNA of the CDR3: TGTGCCTGGAGGGAGGATCTAACGGGATACAATGAGCAGTTCTTC. Its translation: CAWREDLTGYNEQFF.